This TCR beta chain was observed in a study of blood T cell repertoires in COVID-19. Study in general: Acute and convalescent COVID-19 samples came from the United States, Italy and Spain.

CDR1 and CDR2 from the germline V gene are LNHDA and SQIVND (reference sequence). Trimming removed 3 bases from V and 4 bases from J, with 10 bases in between. This CDR3 has 13 amino acids. One Seattle source followed patients from active infection through their disease course. Authors' methods: By means of reference gene primer amplification, nucleated cell counts were estimated. Some clones are missing from TCRdb's copy, which holds only in-frame ones; the method was immunoSEQ multiplex PCR. V, J and clone size derive from that table, while D and trimming were established from the DNA sequence. The data show fewer than 350,000 clones, approximately 87% seen once. This clone was detected once.

This TCR came from a woman in her thirties with COVID-19, enrolled during active disease. Material for sequencing was peripheral blood. The rearrangement joins TRBV19 to TRBJ2-7; weak D call: TRBD1 (6 bases). DNA of the CDR3: TGTGCCAGTAGTATGGGGACACCTTACGAGCAGTACTTC. Its translation is CASSMGTPYEQYF.